These 10 T cell receptor beta chains were sequenced from one sample in a study of identical twins (dated by TCRdb to the mid-2010s). Libraries came from 5' RACE. The instrument given in TCRdb is Illumina HiSeq 2000. Starting from the raw public reads, TCRdb applied fastp trimming at Q25, assembled clones with MiXCR and retained in-frame beta chains. Entries that share a CDR3 protein sequence are merged under the most common genes and DNA. The sample data list about 730,000 distinct CDR3 sequences, and around 20% of these were observed just once. The biggest ten clones account for approximately 4.3% of the sample. The data also belong to a second study, concerning T cells expressing NK-cell markers.

The material sequenced was PBMCs. These receptors all come from a woman aged 18-29 years in good health.

This clonotype was detected only a few times. The rearrangement links TRBV3-1 to TRBJ1-2; no firm D call. The CDR3 runs to 17 residues. Germline lookup yields CDR1 LGHDT and CDR2 YNNKEL (reference sequence). The germline V and J ends were trimmed by 0 bases and 1 base, with 15 bases remaining between them. The CDR3 is CASSQDFVVGYNYGYTF. Here the CDR3 DNA reads TGTGCCAGCAGCCAAGATTTTGTAGTCGGTTATAACTATGGCTACACCTTC.

The chain links TRBV7-9 to TRBJ1-1; D remains ambiguous. The germline V gene has CDR1 SEHNR and CDR2 FQNEAQ (reference sequence). V was shortened by 5 bases and J by 6 bases, with 13 bases between the two germline ends. CDR3 length equals 13 residues. The CDR3 loop is CASSGTRSPEAFF. The CDR3, as DNA: TGTGCCAGCAGCGGTACTCGGTCACCTGAAGCTTTCTTT.

This clonotype was observed a few times. The V call is TRBV9, the J call TRBJ2-5; D is perhaps TRBD2 (5 bases). V was shortened by 0 bases and J by 2 bases, with 8 bases between the two germline ends. From germline, CDR1 is SGDLS and CDR2 YYNGEE. This CDR3 spans 14 amino acids. DNA of the CDR3: TGTGCCAGCAGCGTAGGCGGGCTTCAAGAGACCCAGTACTTC. As protein: CASSVGGLQETQYF.

This clonotype has just a few counts. The chain has TRBV3-1 and TRBJ1-6; no reliable D call. Germline V gives CDR1 LGHDT, CDR2 YNNKEL (reference sequence). The CDR3 is made up of 12 amino acids. Trimming took off 3 bases at V and 10 bases at J, with 7 bases between the two ends. The CDR3 protein is CASSQIPSPLHF. Here the CDR3 DNA reads TGTGCCAGCAGCCAGATCCCCTCACCCCTCCACTTT.

The chain combines TRBV5-1 with TRBJ1-1, with D unclear. Trimming cost V 1 base and J 4 bases, with 11 bases left between them. Per the germline V gene, CDR1 is SGHRS and CDR2 is YFSETQ. This CDR3 spans 14 amino acids. The CDR3 DNA follows: TGCGCCAGCAGCTTGTCTCCGAGGAGCACTGAAGCTTTCTTT. It codes for CASSLSPRSTEAFF.

V gene TRBV19 combines with J gene TRBJ1-6, with D possibly TRBD1 on 6 matching bases. The CDR3 totals 14 residues. Looked up from germline, CDR1 is LNHDA and CDR2 is SQIVND (reference sequence). Trimming removed 9 bases from V and 6 bases from J, with 15 bases in between. Written as DNA, the CDR3 is TGTGCCAGCCTTGGGACAAGTGTTAATTCACCCCTCCACTTT. Protein sequence: CASLGTSVNSPLHF.

This chain links TRBV5-1 with TRBJ2-2, with D tentatively TRBD1 (6 bases). V was cut by 3 bases and J by 2 bases, with 11 bases left in between. The CDR3 covers 15 residues. Germline V lookup: CDR1 SGHRS, CDR2 YFSETQ. The CDR3 loop is CASSSGHFNTGELFF. The DNA for the CDR3 is TGCGCCAGCAGCTCGGGACACTTCAACACCGGGGAGCTGTTTTTT.

This chain joins TRBV3-1 and TRBJ2-1; perhaps TRBD2 as D (6 bases). Trimming took 6 bases from V and 1 from J, leaving 22 bases between them. The CDR3 totals 18 residues. Looked up from germline, CDR1 is LGHDT and CDR2 is YNNKEL (reference sequence). The CDR3 protein is CASSSRGIGGLSYNEQFF. DNA of the CDR3: TGTGCCAGCAGTTCCCGGGGGATCGGGGGATTATCCTACAATGAGCAGTTCTTC.

This clonotype was detected ten times or more. This sequence joins TRBV12-3 or TRBV12-4 and TRBJ1-1; 9 bases match TRBD1. J lost 6 bases, V lost 3 bases, and 8 bases had no gene match. The CDR3 sequence is 15 residues long. Here the CDR3 DNA reads TGTGCCAGCAGTTTTTGGGACAGGGCTAACTCTGAAGCTTTCTTT. It codes for CASSFWDRANSEAFF.

The chain recombines TRBV29-1 with TRBJ1-1; D ambiguous. The CDR3 extends over 14 amino acids. Germline assignment: CDR1 SQVTM and CDR2 ANQGSEA. Deletions cut 2 bases from V and 5 bases from J, with 15 bases between. The CDR3 protein is CSVELRAMGTEAFF. The CDR3 nucleotides are TGCAGCGTTGAACTTCGGGCCATGGGGACTGAAGCTTTCTTT.